The clone carrying this T cell receptor beta chain was found a few times. Its specificity is unknown. Of the isolated RNA, all was reverse transcribed, and so the sequenced material was expressed TCRB transcripts. An average of approximately 4 million reads was obtained for naive, central memory and regulatory T cell samples. Using immunoSEQ multiplex PCR, the repertoire was profiled, and TCRdb retains in-frame clones only, with some absent. This table has around 170,000 clones, just over 9% appearing once. Trimming took off 0 bases at V and 3 bases at J, with 9 bases between the two ends. Germline V gene lookup returns CDR1 LNHNV and CDR2 YYDKDF (reference sequence). This CDR3 spans 14 amino acids. These data originate in a study of beta chain features in type 1 diabetes. Study-level information: Across all samples, over 85 million sorted cells were examined.

Study-wide points: Patients with type 1 diabetes showed fewer VDJ junction insertions and more deletions. Still unanswered here is whether HLA type influences TCRB rearrangement.

The TCR comes from a woman under 30 in good health. Sequenced input: central memory CD4+ T cells from blood. The chain carries TRBV15 and TRBJ2-7, with D possibly being TRBD2 (5 bases). The CDR3 region has the DNA TGTGCCACCAGCAGAGATCGCGGGCACTACGAGCAGTACTTC. This sequence encodes CATSRDRGHYEQYF.